These 17 T cell receptor beta chains were all obtained from the same sample, sequenced in a study of cytomegalovirus exposure and HLA in healthy donors. Primers for the PCR totalled 60 Vbeta and 13 Jbeta. Clones were sequenced by immunoSEQ multiplex PCR, and TCRdb holds only the in-frame ones, with some missing. This sample carries about 98,000 clones, around 67% of them seen once, and the ten largest clones take about 1.7%. What was sequenced was PBMCs. Source of these receptors: a male donor in good health and CMV-seronegative.

The rearrangement joins TRBV5-4 to TRBJ2-1; 12 bases map to TRBD2. Germline CDR1 and CDR2: SGHNT and YYREEE (reference sequence). J lost 7 bases, V lost 4 bases, and 6 bases had no gene match. There are 15 residues in the CDR3. The CDR3, as DNA: TGTGCCAGCAGCCACGGACTAGCGGGAAGTAATGAGCAGTTCTTC. Its translation: CASSHGLAGSNEQFF.

The table lists this clone with a count of one. This rearrangement joins TRBV6-5 to TRBJ2-2; tentatively, D is TRBD2 (7 bases). The CDR3 has 15 residues. Between the trimmed V and J ends, which lost 2 bases and 7 bases, there was a span of 14 bases. Per germline, CDR1 MNHEY and CDR2 SVGAGI. CDR3 protein: CASSYDVGGGGELFF. The DNA for the CDR3 is TGTGCCAGCAGTTACGATGTAGGGGGGGGCGGGGAGCTGTTTTTT.

The gene calls are TRBV14 and TRBJ2-7; 7 nucleotides agree with TRBD1. V lost 0 bases, J lost 11 bases, and 7 bases stayed unmatched. The CDR3 covers 13 residues. CDR1 is SGHDN and CDR2 is FVKESK in the germline V gene. CDR3: CASSQDRIGQEYF. Here the CDR3 DNA reads TGTGCCAGCAGCCAAGATCGGATAGGACAGGAGTACTTC.

The chain links TRBV9 to TRBJ1-2; TRBD1 might be the D (5 bases). V was clipped by 4 bases and J by 0 bases, with 13 bases between them. CDR1 and CDR2 (germline): SGDLS, YYNGEE. The CDR3 contains 15 residues. CDR3 DNA: TGTGCCAGCAGCCCGACCGGGGGAGCTAACTATGGCTACACCTTC. Translating it yields CASSPTGGANYGYTF.

The chain couples TRBV7-2 to TRBJ2-1; maybe TRBD1 (5 bases). The V and J ends lost 6 bases and 9 bases respectively, with 15 bases between them. Germline-derived CDR1 and CDR2 are SGHTA and FQGNSA. The CDR3 is 13 amino acids. CDR3: CASSYTRVREQFF. CDR3 sequence (DNA): TGTGCCAGCAGTTACACCAGGGTTCGTGAGCAGTTCTTC.

The chain uses TRBV28 and TRBJ2-1; TRBD2 agrees at 7 bases. Unmatched junction bases numbered 8, after V lost 6 bases and J lost 6 bases. The CDR3 spans 14 residues. Germline assignment: CDR1 MDHEN and CDR2 SYDVKM. The CDR3 protein is CASRVTGGGNEQFF. The CDR3 DNA sequence: TGTGCCAGCAGAGTTACGGGAGGAGGCAATGAGCAGTTCTTC.

This clone came up once. The gene calls are TRBV29-1 and TRBJ2-1; TRBD2 matches 10 bases. The CDR3 extends over 14 amino acids. Per germline, CDR1 SQVTM and CDR2 ANQGSEA. The trim removed 6 bases at V and 4 bases at J, leaving 6 bases unmatched. The CDR3 is CSVVTSGFYNEQFF. Written as DNA, the CDR3 is TGCAGCGTAGTGACTAGCGGGTTTTACAATGAGCAGTTCTTC.

As for this clone: The sample contains more than one DNA sequence encoding this CDR3. J is TRBJ2-7 and V is TRBV27; 7 positions agree with TRBD1. The CDR3 runs 13 residues. J was trimmed by 5 bases and V by 2 bases; bases with no gene match: 3. Germline values: CDR1 MNHEY, CDR2 SMNVEV (reference sequence). This chain's CDR3 is CASSLGRGNEQYF. In DNA, the CDR3 is TGTGCCAGCAGTTTAGGCAGGGGGAACGAGCAGTACTTC.

The chain joins TRBV6-1 to TRBJ2-2; a weak D match, TRBD1 (5 bases). The V and J ends lost 7 bases and 0 bases respectively, with 9 bases between them. Germline assignment: CDR1 MNHNS and CDR2 SASEGT. This CDR3 has 14 residues. Here the CDR3 reads CASIQTANTGELFF. CDR3 nucleotides: TGTGCCAGCATCCAGACAGCGAACACCGGGGAGCTGTTTTTT.

V is TRBV30 and J is TRBJ1-5; unclear D gene. The ends were cut back, 2 bases at V and 0 bases at J, with 11 bases in the middle. Germline V CDR1 and CDR2: GTSNPN, SVGIG (reference sequence). This CDR3 contains 15 residues. The CDR3 here is CAWSSGDDSNQPQHF. The CDR3 coding sequence is TGTGCCTGGAGTTCCGGAGACGATAGCAATCAGCCCCAGCATTTT.

A single count supports this clone. This chain uses TRBV5-8 with TRBJ2-1, with TRBD2 identical over 13 bases. V was pared by 5 bases and J by 9 bases, with 8 bases of the junction left unmatched. Germline V CDR1 and CDR2: SGHTS, YDEGEE. The CDR3 covers 15 residues. The CDR3 loop is CASRPGLAGRGEQFF. CDR3 DNA sequence: TGTGCCAGCAGGCCGGGACTAGCGGGGCGTGGTGAGCAGTTCTTC.

The chain couples TRBV15 to TRBJ1-4; 7 positions match TRBD1. CDR1 and CDR2 from the germline V gene are LNHNV and YYDKDF (reference sequence). This CDR3 contains 14 residues. V lost 5 bases, J lost 6 bases, and 6 bases stayed unmatched. As DNA, the CDR3 is TGTGCCACCAGCTCAGACAGGGCCGATGAAAAACTGTTTTTT. Residues: CATSSDRADEKLFF.

V gene TRBV27 combines with J gene TRBJ2-1, with D unclear. This CDR3 region has 15 residues. Germline lookup yields CDR1 MNHEY and CDR2 SMNVEV (reference sequence). V was shortened by 8 bases and J by 5 bases, with 19 bases between the two germline ends. This CDR3 reads CASRDIEQTNNEQFF. CDR3 DNA: TGTGCCAGCCGCGACATAGAGCAGACAAACAATGAGCAGTTCTTC.

Here the CDR3 reads CASSLRTGMDTGELFF. The CDR3 coding sequence is TGTGCCAGCAGCTTAAGAACAGGGATGGACACCGGGGAGCTGTTTTTT. This chain joins TRBV7-6 and TRBJ2-2, with D possibly TRBD1 on 6 matching bases. Trimming cost V 2 bases and J 3 bases, with 13 bases left between them. Germline V gene data show CDR1 as SGHVS and CDR2 as FNYEAQ. This CDR3 has 16 residues.

This clone came up a few times. The V and J genes are TRBV7-3 and TRBJ1-2; 9 bases match TRBD1. Germline lookup yields CDR1 SGHTA and CDR2 FQGTGA. V was clipped by 5 bases and J by 1 base; unmatched bases: 5. This CDR3 is built from 15 residues. This chain's CDR3 is CASSPGTGHNYGYTF. The CDR3 region has the DNA TGTGCCAGCAGCCCCGGGACAGGGCATAACTATGGCTACACCTTC.

The chain has TRBV10-3 and TRBJ1-3; maybe TRBD1 (5 bases). The CDR3 consists of 18 residues. Trimming removed 0 bases at V and 0 bases at J, with 15 bases between. Germline CDR1 ENHRY, CDR2 SYGVKD. The CDR3 here is CAISESTWGRSSGNTIYF. CDR3 DNA: TGTGCCATCAGTGAGTCGACGTGGGGCAGGTCCTCTGGAAACACCATATATTTT.

The chain uses TRBV30 and TRBJ1-2, with 9 bases that match TRBD1. Germline trimming cut 3 bases from V and 4 bases from J; bases unmatched to any gene: 9. Germline V gene sequence: CDR1 GTSNPN, CDR2 SVGIG (reference sequence). The CDR3 consists of 15 residues. The CDR3 DNA reads as TGTGCCTGGAGCGCTGACAGGGGGACGGTCTATGGCTACACCTTC. This sequence encodes CAWSADRGTVYGYTF. Looking up the rest from reference TRBV30 and TRBJ1-2 gives the full variable domain: SQTIHQWPATLVQPVGSPLSLECTVEGTSNPNLYWYRQAAGRGLQLLFYSVGIGQISSEVPQNLSASRPQDRQFILSSKKLLLSDSGFYLCAWSADRGTVYGYTFGSGTRLTVV.